These T cell receptor beta chains were read from a single sample in a study of cytomegalovirus exposure and HLA in healthy donors. Produced via immunoSEQ multiplex PCR; TCRdb's table is partial and in-frame only. The data show 200,000 to 250,000 clones, roughly 80% seen once. The sample consisted of PBMCs. The receptors stem from a woman in her thirties or forties in good health and CMV-seronegative. The CDR3 runs from the conserved cysteine through the conserved F or W. A D gene is named only where the DNA matches it firmly. Only part of the rows carry a size: once, few, many, or a class if the clone is expanded.

V gene,J gene,D gene,clone size,CDR3 protein
TRBV25-1,TRBJ1-1,-,few,CASSEWGGKGDEAFF
TRBV7-9,TRBJ1-4,-,-,CSSSLADIRREKLFF
TRBV6-6,TRBJ1-5,TRBD1,-,CASSTGVNQPQHF
TRBV5-1,TRBJ2-1,TRBD2,-,CASSPGLAGGNEQFF
TRBV28,TRBJ2-1,-,-,CASSSGGNYNEQFF
TRBV12-5,-,TRBD2,-,CASGLGAGGLSYEQYF
TRBV5-1,TRBJ2-3,TRBD2,few,CASSPATSGSPGGTQYF
TRBV5-1,TRBJ2-1,TRBD1,-,CASSSGQGSYNEQFF
TRBV5-1,TRBJ1-1,-,-,CASSLAGLPNTEAFF
TRBV30,TRBJ1-2,TRBD1,-,CAWSQGTGDYGYTF
TRBV7-9,TRBJ1-1,-,few,CASSLTGVSAFF
TRBV5-8,TRBJ2-3,TRBD2,-,CASSLRLAVPGDTQYF
TRBV5-5,TRBJ1-1,-,-,CASSLWGENTEAFF
TRBV9,TRBJ2-1,TRBD2,-,CASSIGEGQYNEQFF
TRBV4-1,TRBJ2-1,-,few,CASSQVGGDEQFF
TRBV18,TRBJ1-1,-,-,CASSPLNTEAFF
TRBV10-3,TRBJ1-4,-,-,CAISRTQDTNEKLFF
TRBV30,TRBJ2-1,TRBD2,-,CAWSVWASGSREQFF
TRBV29-1,TRBJ1-1,TRBD1,-,CSVSTGWVNTEAFF
TRBV6-1,TRBJ2-5,-,-,CASSEGLLSQYF